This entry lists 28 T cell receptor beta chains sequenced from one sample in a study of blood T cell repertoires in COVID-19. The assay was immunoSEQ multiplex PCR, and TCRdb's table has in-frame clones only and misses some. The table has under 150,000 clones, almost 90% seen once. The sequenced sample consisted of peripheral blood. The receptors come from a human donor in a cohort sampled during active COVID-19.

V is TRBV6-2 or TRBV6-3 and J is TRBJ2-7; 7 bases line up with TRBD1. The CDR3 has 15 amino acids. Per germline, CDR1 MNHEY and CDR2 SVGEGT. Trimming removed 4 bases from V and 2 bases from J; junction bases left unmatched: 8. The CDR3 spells CASSWVRDRTYEQYF. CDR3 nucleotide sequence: TGTGCCAGCAGTTGGGTCCGGGACAGAACCTACGAGCAGTACTTC.

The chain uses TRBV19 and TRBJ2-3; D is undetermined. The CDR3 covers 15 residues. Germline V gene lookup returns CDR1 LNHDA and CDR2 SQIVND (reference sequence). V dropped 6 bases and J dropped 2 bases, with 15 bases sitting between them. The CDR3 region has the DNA TGTGCCAGTAGCCGGTCCCAGGTGACCACAGATACGCAGTATTTT. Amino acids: CASSRSQVTTDTQYF. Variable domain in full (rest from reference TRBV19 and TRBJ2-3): DGGITQSPKYLFRKEGQNVTLSCEQNLNHDAMYWYRQDPGQGLRLIYYSQIVNDFQKGDIAEGYSVSREKKESFPLTVTSAQKNPTAFYLCASSRSQVTTDTQYFGPGTRLTVL.

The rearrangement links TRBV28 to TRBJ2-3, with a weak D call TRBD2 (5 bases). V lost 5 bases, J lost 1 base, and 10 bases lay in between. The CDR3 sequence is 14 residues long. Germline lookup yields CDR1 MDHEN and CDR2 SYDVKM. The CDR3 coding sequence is TGTGCCAGCAGTCCCGTCGGGGGCACAGATACGCAGTATTTT. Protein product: CASSPVGGTDTQYF.

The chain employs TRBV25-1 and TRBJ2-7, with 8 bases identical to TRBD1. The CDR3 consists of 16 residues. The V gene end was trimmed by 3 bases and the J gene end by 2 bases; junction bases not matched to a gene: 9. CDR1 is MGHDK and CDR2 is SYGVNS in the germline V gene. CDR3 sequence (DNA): TGTGCCAGCAGTGATCATGCCGGGACAGGTCCCTACGAGCAGTACTTC. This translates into CASSDHAGTGPYEQYF.

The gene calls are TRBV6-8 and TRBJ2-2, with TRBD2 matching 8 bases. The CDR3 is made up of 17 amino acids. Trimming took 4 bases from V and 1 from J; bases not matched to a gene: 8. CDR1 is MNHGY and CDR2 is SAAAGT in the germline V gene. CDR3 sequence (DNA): TGTGCCAGCAGTTTACCATACGGGGGGGAGAACACCGGGGAGCTGTTTTTT. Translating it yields CASSLPYGGENTGELFF.

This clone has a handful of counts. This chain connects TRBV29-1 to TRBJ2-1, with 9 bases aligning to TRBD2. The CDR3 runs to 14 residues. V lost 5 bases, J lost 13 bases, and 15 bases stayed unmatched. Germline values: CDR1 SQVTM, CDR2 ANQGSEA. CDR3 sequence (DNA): TGCAGCGTTTTAATCGGTATGGCGGGGGGGTCTCAGTTCTTC. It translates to CSVLIGMAGGSQFF.

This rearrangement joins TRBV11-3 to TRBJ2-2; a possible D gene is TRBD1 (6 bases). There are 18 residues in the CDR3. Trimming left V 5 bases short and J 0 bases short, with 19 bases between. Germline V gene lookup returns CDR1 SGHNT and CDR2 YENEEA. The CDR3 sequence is CASSPDSNRASNTGELFF. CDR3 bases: TGTGCCAGCAGCCCGGACTCGAACAGGGCCTCGAACACCGGGGAGCTGTTTTTT.

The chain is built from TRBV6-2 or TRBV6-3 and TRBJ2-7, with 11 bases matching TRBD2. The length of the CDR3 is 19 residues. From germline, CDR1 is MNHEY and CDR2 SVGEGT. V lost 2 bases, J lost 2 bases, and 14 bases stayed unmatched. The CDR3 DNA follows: TGTGCCAGCAGTTACACCATAGCGGGGGGGCTTCCCAGAACCTACGAGCAGTACTTC. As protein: CASSYTIAGGLPRTYEQYF.

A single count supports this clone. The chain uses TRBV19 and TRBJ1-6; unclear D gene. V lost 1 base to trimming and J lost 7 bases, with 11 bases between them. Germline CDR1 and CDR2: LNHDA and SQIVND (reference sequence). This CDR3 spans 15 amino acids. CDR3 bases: TGTGCCAGTAGTATAGGCTACGGTCCGAATTCACCCCTCCACTTT. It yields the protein CASSIGYGPNSPLHF.

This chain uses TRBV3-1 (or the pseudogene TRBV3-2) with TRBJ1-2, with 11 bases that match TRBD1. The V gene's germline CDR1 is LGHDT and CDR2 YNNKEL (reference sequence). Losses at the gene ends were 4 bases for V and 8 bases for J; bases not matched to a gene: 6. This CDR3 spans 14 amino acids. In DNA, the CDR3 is TGTGCCAGCAGCCCTCGGGACAGGGGGAGCGGCTACACCTTC. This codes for CASSPRDRGSGYTF.

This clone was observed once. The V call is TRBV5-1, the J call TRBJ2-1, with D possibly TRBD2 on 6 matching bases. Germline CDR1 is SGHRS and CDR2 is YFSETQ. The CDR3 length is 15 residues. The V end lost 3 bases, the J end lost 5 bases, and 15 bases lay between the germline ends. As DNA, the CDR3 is TGCGCCAGCAGCTCGGCGGGCGGGGTCAACAATGAGCAGTTCTTC. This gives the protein CASSSAGGVNNEQFF.

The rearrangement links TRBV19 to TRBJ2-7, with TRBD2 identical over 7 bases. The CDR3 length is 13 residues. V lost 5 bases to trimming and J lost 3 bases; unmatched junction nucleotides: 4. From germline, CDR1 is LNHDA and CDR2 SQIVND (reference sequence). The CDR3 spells CASSRREGYEQYF. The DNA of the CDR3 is TGTGCCAGTAGTCGGAGGGAGGGCTACGAGCAGTACTTC.

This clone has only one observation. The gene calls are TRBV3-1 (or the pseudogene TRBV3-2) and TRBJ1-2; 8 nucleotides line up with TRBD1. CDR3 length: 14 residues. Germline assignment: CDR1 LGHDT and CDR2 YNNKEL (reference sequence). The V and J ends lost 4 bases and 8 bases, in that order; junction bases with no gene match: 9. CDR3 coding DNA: TGTGCCAGCAGCCCAAGCGGACAGGGCGGCGGCTACACCTTC. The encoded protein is CASSPSGQGGGYTF.

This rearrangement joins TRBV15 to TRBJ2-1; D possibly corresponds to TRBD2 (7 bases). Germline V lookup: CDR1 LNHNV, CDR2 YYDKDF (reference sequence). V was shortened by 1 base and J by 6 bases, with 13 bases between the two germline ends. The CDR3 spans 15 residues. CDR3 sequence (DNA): TGTGCCACCAGCAGAGGGGAGGGGACATCCAATGAGCAGTTCTTC. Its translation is CATSRGEGTSNEQFF.

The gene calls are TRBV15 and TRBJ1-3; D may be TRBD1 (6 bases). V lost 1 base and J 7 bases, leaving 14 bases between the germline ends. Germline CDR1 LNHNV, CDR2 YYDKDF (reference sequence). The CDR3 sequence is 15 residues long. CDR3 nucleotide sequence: TGTGCCACCAGCAGAGTACGGGACATGGGGAACACCATATATTTT. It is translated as CATSRVRDMGNTIYF.

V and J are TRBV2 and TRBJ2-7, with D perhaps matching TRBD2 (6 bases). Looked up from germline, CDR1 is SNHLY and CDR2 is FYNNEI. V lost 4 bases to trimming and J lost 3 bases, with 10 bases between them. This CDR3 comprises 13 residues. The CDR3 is CASSGWEVYEQYF. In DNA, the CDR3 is TGTGCCAGCAGTGGATGGGAGGTCTACGAGCAGTACTTC.

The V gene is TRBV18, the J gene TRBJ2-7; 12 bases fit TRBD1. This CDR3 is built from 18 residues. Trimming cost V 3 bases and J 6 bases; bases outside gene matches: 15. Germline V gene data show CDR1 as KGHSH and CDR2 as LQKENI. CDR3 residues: CASSPSMSPGQGAFEQYF. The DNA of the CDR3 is TGTGCCAGCTCACCGTCGATGTCTCCGGGACAGGGGGCTTTCGAGCAGTACTTC.

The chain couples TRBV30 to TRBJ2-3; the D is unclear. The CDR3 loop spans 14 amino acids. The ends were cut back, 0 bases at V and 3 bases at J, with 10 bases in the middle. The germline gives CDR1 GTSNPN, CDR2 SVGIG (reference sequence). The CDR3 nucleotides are TGTGCCTGGAGTGTAATTGCGTCTACAGATACGCAGTATTTT. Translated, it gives CAWSVIASTDTQYF.

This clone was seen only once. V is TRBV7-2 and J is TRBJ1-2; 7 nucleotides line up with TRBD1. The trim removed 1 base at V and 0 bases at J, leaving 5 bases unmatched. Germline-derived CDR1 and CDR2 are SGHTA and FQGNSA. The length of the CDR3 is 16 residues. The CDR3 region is CASSLVQGRSNYGYTF. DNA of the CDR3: TGTGCCAGCAGCTTAGTACAGGGGCGATCTAACTATGGCTACACCTTC.

The CDR3 loop reads CASSEAPNRDQPQHF. The CDR3 DNA reads as TGTGCCAGCAGTGAAGCGCCGAACAGGGATCAGCCCCAGCATTTT. V gene TRBV6-1 combines with J gene TRBJ1-5; D may be TRBD1 (6 bases). Trimming stripped 0 bases from V and 5 bases from J, with 11 bases between. Germline V gives CDR1 MNHNS, CDR2 SASEGT. This CDR3 region has 15 residues.

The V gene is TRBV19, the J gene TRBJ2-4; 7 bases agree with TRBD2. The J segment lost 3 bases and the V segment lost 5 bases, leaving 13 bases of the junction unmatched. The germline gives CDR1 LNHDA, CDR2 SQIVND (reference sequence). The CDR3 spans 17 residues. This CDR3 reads CASSQEGPGRGKNIQYF. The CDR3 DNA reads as TGTGCCAGTAGTCAAGAGGGGCCAGGGAGGGGCAAAAACATTCAGTACTTC.

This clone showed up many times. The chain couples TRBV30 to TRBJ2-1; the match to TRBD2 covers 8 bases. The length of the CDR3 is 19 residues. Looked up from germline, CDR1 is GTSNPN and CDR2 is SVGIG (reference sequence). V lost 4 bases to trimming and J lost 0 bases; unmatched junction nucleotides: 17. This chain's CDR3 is CAWKAFSGALMSSYNEQFF. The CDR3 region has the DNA TGTGCCTGGAAAGCCTTTAGCGGGGCCCTAATGAGCTCCTACAATGAGCAGTTCTTC. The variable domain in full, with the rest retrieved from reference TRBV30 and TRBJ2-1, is SQTIHQWPATLVQPVGSPLSLECTVEGTSNPNLYWYRQAAGRGLQLLFYSVGIGQISSEVPQNLSASRPQDRQFILSSKKLLLSDSGFYLCAWKAFSGALMSSYNEQFFGPGTRLTVL.

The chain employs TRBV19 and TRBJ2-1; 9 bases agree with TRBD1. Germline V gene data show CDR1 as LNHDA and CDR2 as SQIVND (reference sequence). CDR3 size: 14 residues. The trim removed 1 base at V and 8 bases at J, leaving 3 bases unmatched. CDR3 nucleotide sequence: TGTGCCAGTAGTATAGTAGGGACAGGGTATGAGCAGTTCTTC. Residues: CASSIVGTGYEQFF.

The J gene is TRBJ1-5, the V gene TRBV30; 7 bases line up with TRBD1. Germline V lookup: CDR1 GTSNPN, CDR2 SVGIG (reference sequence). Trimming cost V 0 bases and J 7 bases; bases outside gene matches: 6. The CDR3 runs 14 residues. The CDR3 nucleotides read TGTGCCTGGAGTGTACACAGGGGCGGGCAGCCCCAGCATTTT. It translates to CAWSVHRGGQPQHF.

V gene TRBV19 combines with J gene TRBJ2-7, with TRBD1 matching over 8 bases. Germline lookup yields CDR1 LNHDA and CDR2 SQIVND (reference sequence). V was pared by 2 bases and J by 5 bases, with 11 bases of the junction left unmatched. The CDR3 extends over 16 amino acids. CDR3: CASSIQGAPLSNEQYF. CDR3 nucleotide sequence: TGTGCCAGTAGTATACAGGGGGCCCCGTTAAGCAACGAGCAGTACTTC.

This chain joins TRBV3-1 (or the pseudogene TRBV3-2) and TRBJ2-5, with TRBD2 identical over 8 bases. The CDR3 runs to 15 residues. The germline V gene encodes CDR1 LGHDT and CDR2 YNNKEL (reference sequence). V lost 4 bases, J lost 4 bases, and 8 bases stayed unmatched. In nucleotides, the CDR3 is TGTGCCAGCAGCCTACCTTTCGGGGGGGGAGAGACCCAGTACTTC. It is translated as CASSLPFGGGETQYF.

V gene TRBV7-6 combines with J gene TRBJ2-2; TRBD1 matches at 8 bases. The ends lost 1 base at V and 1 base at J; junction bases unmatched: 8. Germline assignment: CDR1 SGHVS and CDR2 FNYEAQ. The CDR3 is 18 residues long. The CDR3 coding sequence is TGTGCCAGCAGCTTAGGAGGCAGGGGGCTGGTGAACACCGGGGAGCTGTTTTTT. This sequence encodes CASSLGGRGLVNTGELFF.

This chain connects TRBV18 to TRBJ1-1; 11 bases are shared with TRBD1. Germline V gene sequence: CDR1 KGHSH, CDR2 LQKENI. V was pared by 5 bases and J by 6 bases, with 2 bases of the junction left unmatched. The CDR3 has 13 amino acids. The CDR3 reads CASSGDRGAEAFF. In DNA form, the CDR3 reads TGTGCCAGCTCAGGGGACAGGGGGGCTGAAGCTTTCTTT.